This is a list of T cell receptor beta chains from one sample in a study of T cell changes during pregnancy in multiple sclerosis. Using immunoSEQ multiplex PCR, the repertoire was profiled, and TCRdb retains in-frame clones only, with some absent. The profile shows 70,000 to 75,000 clones, over 85% of them singletons. The source material was peripheral blood, sampled in the second trimester of pregnancy. These receptor sequences come from a female donor with multiple sclerosis, enrolled in a pregnancy study. The CDR3 runs from the conserved cysteine through the conserved F or W. A D gene is named only where the DNA matches it firmly. Clone size is given for some rows only: seen once, a few or many times, or a class if the clone is expanded.

v_call	clone_size	j_call	d_call	cdr3_nt	cdr3_aa
TRBV29-1	.	TRBJ2-1	TRBD2	TGCAGCGTTGACGGGGCTAGCGGGGGGGTTGAGCAGTTCTTC	CSVDGASGGVEQFF
TRBV11-2	few	TRBJ1-2	TRBD1	TGTGCCAGCAGCCAGGGACAGACCATTATTAACTATGGCTACACCTTC	CASSQGQTIINYGYTF
TRBV4-3	.	TRBJ2-2	TRBD1	TGCGCCAGCAGCACCGGGACAGGGGGAACCGGGGAGCTGTTTTTT	CASSTGTGGTGELFF
TRBV18	.	TRBJ2-4	.	TGTGCCAGCTCACCCCGTGAACAGGGAGTCAAAAACATTCAGTACTTC	CASSPREQGVKNIQYF
TRBV18	.	TRBJ1-1	.	TGTGCCAGCTCACCACCGAAGGGGGGGACTGAAGCTTTCTTT	CASSPPKGGTEAFF
TRBV7-2	.	TRBJ2-5	.	TGTGCCAGCATCGGGCCCAGCGGGGAGACCCAGTACTTC	CASIGPSGETQYF
TRBV5-1	once	TRBJ2-1	.	TGCGCCAGCAGCTTACTCGACTACAATGAGCAGTTCTTC	CASSLLDYNEQFF
TRBV29-1	.	TRBJ2-5	.	TGCAGCGTTGGGGGCAGACAAGAGACCCAGTACTTC	CSVGGRQETQYF
TRBV30	once	TRBJ2-3	.	TGTGCCTGGAGTGTACATGGCACAGATACGCAGTATTTT	CAWSVHGTDTQYF
TRBV19	once	TRBJ1-1	.	TGTGCCAGTAGTATAAGGGCCGACAGGAACACTGAAGCTTTCTTT	CASSIRADRNTEAFF
TRBV11-3	.	TRBJ2-2	TRBD1	TGTGCCAGCAGCATTCGACAGGGGGCTGACACCGGGGAGCTGTTTTTT	CASSIRQGADTGELFF
TRBV6-1	once	TRBJ1-2	.	TGTGCCAGCAGTGAAGCGAGGAACTATGGCTACACCTTC	CASSEARNYGYTF
TRBV5-1	once	TRBJ1-1	.	TGCGCCAGCAGCTTGGCGTCTTTGAACACTGAAGCTTTCTTT	CASSLASLNTEAFF
TRBV9	.	TRBJ2-2	.	TGTGCCAGCAGCGGCGGGGACTTCCTCACCGGGGAGCTGTTTTTT	CASSGGDFLTGELFF
TRBV6-6	.	TRBJ1-2	.	TGTGCCAGCAGTTACAGGACCCAGGGAACTAACTATGGCTACACCTTC	CASSYRTQGTNYGYTF
TRBV28	.	TRBJ2-7	.	TGTGCCAGCATACCGACCCCGGGAACGGACGTCGCCGAGCAGTACTTC	CASIPTPGTDVAEQYF
TRBV5-1	.	TRBJ1-4	TRBD1	TGCGCCAGCAGCTTGAGACAGGGCGATACCGGAAAACTGTTTTTT	CASSLRQGDTGKLFF
TRBV6-4	.	TRBJ2-1	.	TGTGCCAGCAGTGACTCGAATGAGGGTAATGAGCAGTTCTTC	CASSDSNEGNEQFF
TRBV30	.	TRBJ2-1	TRBD1	TGTGCCTGGAGCCCGGGACAGTGGAACAATGAGCAGTTCTTC	CAWSPGQWNNEQFF
TRBV5-1	.	TRBJ1-1	.	TGCGCCAGCAGCCCATTTCCCGGGGTGAACACTGAAGCTTTCTTT	CASSPFPGVNTEAFF
TRBV13	few	TRBJ1-6	.	TGTGCCAGCAGCTTAGCTGGGGCGTCAAATTCACCCCTCCACTTT	CASSLAGASNSPLHF
TRBV18	.	TRBJ1-4	TRBD1	TGTGCCAGCTCACCACGGGGACAGCCTAATGAAAAACTGTTTTTT	CASSPRGQPNEKLFF
TRBV10-2	.	TRBJ1-6	.	TGCGCCAGCAGTGTACGACAGGCGGATAATTCACCCCTCCACTTT	CASSVRQADNSPLHF
TRBV19	.	TRBJ1-4	TRBD1	TGTGCCAGTAGTATGAGGGGACAGATTAATGAAAAACTGTTTTTT	CASSMRGQINEKLFF
TRBV27	.	TRBJ2-7	.	TGTGCCAGCTCTAATTTCGGGTACGAGCAGTACTTC	CASSNFGYEQYF
TRBV4-1	.	TRBJ1-6	.	TGCGCCAGCAGCCAGGAAACGGGAGTTAATTCACCCCTCCACTTT	CASSQETGVNSPLHF
TRBV7-2	.	TRBJ1-5	.	TGTGCCAGCAGCTTAGTTCCCCTTTATCAGCCCCAGCATTTT	CASSLVPLYQPQHF
TRBV2	.	TRBJ2-3	TRBD2	TGTGCCAGCAGGCGGGAGGTAGCGAGCACAGATACGCAGTATTTT	CASRREVASTDTQYF
TRBV27	.	TRBJ1-2	.	TGTGCCAGCAGGTCTGGAGGGGGGGCGAGGGGCTACACCTTC	CASRSGGGARGYTF
TRBV28	.	TRBJ2-7	.	TGTGCCAGCAGTTTCGTCGGGACCTACGAGCAGTACTTC	CASSFVGTYEQYF
TRBV5-8	.	TRBJ2-7	.	TGTGCCAGCAGCTGGACTTCCAGGGGCGAGCAGTACTTC	CASSWTSRGEQYF
TRBV7-9	.	TRBJ2-7	TRBD1	TGTGCCAGCAGCTTAGCAGGACAGGGGCCCCACGAGCAGTACTTC	CASSLAGQGPHEQYF
TRBV5-5	few	TRBJ1-6	.	TGTGCCAGCAGAGGGGACTTTTCACCCCTCCACTTT	CASRGDFSPLHF